This T cell receptor (beta chain) derives from a study of shared clonotypes between healthy human individuals. With regard to this clone: What it recognizes is unknown.

In the CD4+ fraction, cells were divided into CD45RA+ naive and CD45RA-negative memory subsets. Regarding the study as a whole: Across a handful of donors, naive CD4 shared roughly 5%, naive CD8 under 4%, memory CD4 about 2.4%, memory CD8 around 0.36%. The low donor count limited represented genetic and exposure-history diversity. The generation probabilities recorded for non-shared clonotypes fell below those of clonotypes shared by all four donors.

Sequencing was performed with immunoSEQ multiplex PCR; in TCRdb, only in-frame clones are kept and a portion is missing. The sample gives approximately 1,500,000 clones, nearly 99% of which show up once; about 0.45% is in the top ten. V gave up 1 base and J gave up 3 bases, with 3 bases separating them. The CDR3 covers 13 residues. From germline, CDR1 is MNHNS and CDR2 SASEGT. Sequences were obtained from naive CD4+ T cells sorted from blood. Described subset: CD45RA+ positively selected. The rearrangement joins TRBV6-1 to TRBJ2-2; D not certain. This TCR was sampled from a man under 40 in good health. The CDR3 sequence: CASSEGYTGELFF. DNA of the CDR3: TGTGCCAGCAGTGAAGGGTACACCGGGGAGCTGTTTTTT.